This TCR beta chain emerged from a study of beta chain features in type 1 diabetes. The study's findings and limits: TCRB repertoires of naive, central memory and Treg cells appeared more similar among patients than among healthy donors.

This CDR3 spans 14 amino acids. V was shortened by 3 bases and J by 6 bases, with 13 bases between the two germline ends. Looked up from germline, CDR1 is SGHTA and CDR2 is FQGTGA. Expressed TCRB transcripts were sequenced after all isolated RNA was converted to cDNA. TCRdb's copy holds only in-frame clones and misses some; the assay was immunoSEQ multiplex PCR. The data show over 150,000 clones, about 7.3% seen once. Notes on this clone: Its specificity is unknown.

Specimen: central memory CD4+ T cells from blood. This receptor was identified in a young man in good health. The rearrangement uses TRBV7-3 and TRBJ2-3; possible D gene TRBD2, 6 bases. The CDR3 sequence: CASSLGLRGDTQYF. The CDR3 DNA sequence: TGTGCCAGCAGCTTGGGACTCCGTGGGGATACGCAGTATTTT. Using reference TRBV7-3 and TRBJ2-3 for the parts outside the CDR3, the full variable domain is GAGVSQTPSNKVTEKGKYVELRCDPISGHTALYWYRQSLGQGPEFLIYFQGTGAADDSGLPNDRFFAVRPEGSVSTLKIQRTERGDSAVYLCASSLGLRGDTQYFGPGTRLTVL.